The T cell receptor beta chain described here comes from a study of cytomegalovirus exposure and HLA in healthy donors. General observations from the study: According to an earlier analysis, most TCR beta V segments yielded productive rearrangements about 87% or about 30% of the time. Testing in vitro showed a few CMV-associated chains specific for CMV antigens. An analysis was carried out later, and it reportedly showed fewer N-insertions in an Asian-associated ancestry cluster than the approximately 700-donor mean.

PCR involved 60 Vbeta and 13 Jbeta primers. Repertoires were generated with immunoSEQ multiplex PCR, while TCRdb's copy carries only in-frame clones and drops some. The table lists about 160,000 clones. Deletions cut 2 bases from V and 6 bases from J, with 9 bases between. From germline, CDR1 is SGDLS and CDR2 YYNGEE. CDR3 length: 12 residues. Remarks on this clone: The antigen is unknown.

Sequencing input: PBMCs. The rearrangement uses TRBV9 and TRBJ2-7; no firm D call. This clonotype was obtained from a man in his thirties or forties in good health and CMV-seronegative. The CDR3 loop is CASSVRYGEQYF. The CDR3 coding sequence is TGTGCCAGCAGCGTTCGATACGGCGAGCAGTACTTC.